These 22 T cell receptor beta chains originate from one sample sequenced in a study of blood T cell repertoires in COVID-19. TCRdb's table, derived via immunoSEQ multiplex PCR, lists solely in-frame clones and lacks some. The table includes about 100,000 clones, approximately 90% detected once. What was sequenced was peripheral blood. These receptors came from a man aged 50-60 years with active COVID-19.

The table lists this clone with a count of one. The chain links TRBV6-5 to TRBJ1-4; the match to TRBD1 covers 7 bases. V lost 6 bases to trimming and J lost 6 bases; unmatched junction nucleotides: 7. CDR3 length: 14 amino acids. Germline CDR1 reads MNHEY; CDR2 reads SVGAGI. The CDR3 nucleotides read TGTGCCAGCAGCAACAGGGGAGTGGATGAAAAACTGTTTTTT. Amino acids: CASSNRGVDEKLFF.

The chain joins TRBV6-6 to TRBJ1-5, with D uncertain. Trimming pared 2 bases from V and 5 bases from J, leaving 16 bases between. This CDR3 contains 16 residues. Germline CDR1 MNHNY, CDR2 SVGAGI (reference sequence). The chain's CDR3 is CASSYPRDLGYQPQHF. The CDR3 DNA sequence: TGTGCCAGCAGTTACCCCCGGGATTTGGGTTATCAGCCCCAGCATTTT.

The J gene is TRBJ2-1, the V gene TRBV5-4; TRBD1 matches 8 bases. The V and J ends lost 3 bases and 7 bases, in that order; junction bases with no gene match: 9. Germline values: CDR1 SGHNT, CDR2 YYREEE (reference sequence). The CDR3 length is 15 residues. CDR3 DNA: TGTGCCAGCAGCTGGCGGCAGGGGGCGCGTAATGAGCAGTTCTTC. This codes for CASSWRQGARNEQFF.

V and J are TRBV13 and TRBJ2-1, with D unresolved. The CDR3 has 15 residues. The germline CDR1 and CDR2 sequences are PRHDT and FYEKMQ (reference sequence). The ends were cut back, 1 base at V and 0 bases at J, with 7 bases in the middle. The CDR3 sequence is CASSLDRSSYNEQFF. The CDR3 DNA sequence: TGTGCCAGCAGCTTAGACCGGAGCTCCTACAATGAGCAGTTCTTC.

The V call is TRBV6-2 or TRBV6-3, the J call TRBJ2-1, with D perhaps TRBD2 (5 bases). Between the trimmed V and J ends, which lost 3 bases and 3 bases, there was a span of 18 bases. Germline V gene data show CDR1 as MNHEY and CDR2 as SVGEGT. The CDR3 spans 17 residues. CDR3 protein: CASSYVWGASNYNEQFF. The DNA of the CDR3 is TGTGCCAGCAGTTATGTATGGGGAGCGTCAAACTACAATGAGCAGTTCTTC.

This clone was found once. The chain is built from TRBV6-5 and TRBJ2-3, with D unresolved. Between the trimmed V and J ends, which lost 7 bases and 4 bases, there was a span of 12 bases. Germline CDR1 MNHEY, CDR2 SVGAGI. The CDR3 extends over 13 amino acids. In nucleotides, the CDR3 is TGTGCCAGCACGCTGATTCGAGCAGATACGCAGTATTTT. It specifies CASTLIRADTQYF.

The rearrangement links TRBV19 to TRBJ2-1, with 10 positions matching TRBD2. V dropped 6 bases and J dropped 0; count of bases not matched to a gene: 2. The V gene's germline CDR1 is LNHDA and CDR2 SQIVND (reference sequence). CDR3 length equals 15 residues. Here the CDR3 DNA reads TGTGCCAGTAGGACTAGCGGGTTCTCCTACAATGAGCAGTTCTTC. It encodes CASRTSGFSYNEQFF.

The chain links TRBV27 to TRBJ1-2, with D uncertain. CDR3 length equals 14 residues. Germline V gene sequence: CDR1 MNHEY, CDR2 SMNVEV (reference sequence). V was shortened by 2 bases and J by 6 bases, with 13 bases between the two germline ends. In nucleotides, the CDR3 is TGTGCCAGCAGTTTACCCGGGAGGGTGGATGGCTACACCTTC. It yields the protein CASSLPGRVDGYTF.

This chain connects TRBV13 to TRBJ1-2; D is perhaps TRBD1 (6 bases). The V gene's germline CDR1 is PRHDT and CDR2 FYEKMQ (reference sequence). This CDR3 has 15 residues. V was shortened by 5 bases and J by 3 bases, with 16 bases between the two germline ends. DNA for the CDR3: TGTGCCAGCAGCCCACAGGGTAGGACGTACTATGGCTACACCTTC. Translation gives CASSPQGRTYYGYTF.

The V call is TRBV7-9, the J call TRBJ1-1; 7 positions match TRBD1. V lost 3 bases to trimming and J lost 5 bases; unmatched junction nucleotides: 6. Germline values: CDR1 SEHNR, CDR2 FQNEAQ (reference sequence). The CDR3 totals 14 residues. DNA of the CDR3: TGTGCCAGCAGCTTTGAGGGGGCGATAACTGAAGCTTTCTTT. It specifies CASSFEGAITEAFF.

The chain combines TRBV11-3 with TRBJ2-2, with 8 bases identical to TRBD2. CDR1 is SGHNT and CDR2 is YENEEA in the germline V gene. V shed 5 bases, J shed 5 bases, and the junction held 7 bases outside the gene matches. This CDR3 spans 15 amino acids. CDR3 coding DNA: TGTGCCAGCAGCCAAAGGGGCGGGGGGACCGGGGAGCTGTTTTTT. As protein: CASSQRGGGTGELFF.

The gene calls are TRBV5-5 and TRBJ2-7; possibly TRBD2 for D (5 bases). The CDR3 is made up of 12 amino acids. Germline CDR1 reads SGHKS; CDR2 reads YYEKEE (reference sequence). With 4 bases removed from V and 9 bases from J, the gap between germline ends came to 14 bases. CDR3: CASSPAAGRQYV. The CDR3 region has the DNA TGTGCCAGCAGCCCCGCGGCGGGTCGGCAGTACGTC.

The rearrangement links TRBV11-2 to TRBJ2-3, with 9 bases matching TRBD2. This CDR3 is 17 amino acids long. V lost 4 bases and J lost 0; bases outside the gene matches: 8. Per germline, CDR1 SGHAT and CDR2 FQNNGV. The chain's CDR3 is CASSSRSGGLSTDTQYF. CDR3 sequence (DNA): TGTGCCAGCAGCTCACGTAGCGGGGGCCTTAGCACAGATACGCAGTATTTT.

DNA of the CDR3: TGTGCCAGCAGCTTGAATATCGGGACAGGGGACACTGAAGCTTTCTTT. Amino acids: CASSLNIGTGDTEAFF. V usage is TRBV5-8 and J usage is TRBJ1-1; 10 nucleotides line up with TRBD1. The CDR3 extends over 16 amino acids. CDR1 and CDR2 (germline): SGHTS, YDEGEE. The trim removed 1 base at V and 3 bases at J, leaving 6 bases unmatched.

This clone occurred a few times. The rearrangement links TRBV6-5 to TRBJ1-2; a weak D match, TRBD1 (6 bases). The germline V gene has CDR1 MNHEY and CDR2 SVGAGI. V was trimmed by 8 bases and J by 6 bases, leaving 16 bases between them. The CDR3 sequence is 13 residues long. The CDR3 region is CASRGQLRNGYTF. CDR3 nucleotide sequence: TGTGCCAGCCGCGGACAGCTACGAAATGGCTACACCTTC.

The sample holds one count of this clone. V usage is TRBV11-1 and J usage is TRBJ2-5; TRBD1 aligns across 8 bases. V lost 5 bases and J lost 2; bases outside the gene matches: 4. Germline CDR1 and CDR2: SGHAT and FQDESV (reference sequence). The CDR3 consists of 14 residues. The CDR3 DNA follows: TGTGCCAGCAGCCTGGACAGGGCACAAGAGACCCAGTACTTC. Residues: CASSLDRAQETQYF.

This chain uses TRBV13 with TRBJ2-3; TRBD2 might be the D (5 bases). Trimming cost V 3 bases and J 4 bases, with 17 bases left between them. Per germline, CDR1 PRHDT and CDR2 FYEKMQ (reference sequence). The CDR3 is made up of 16 amino acids. DNA of the CDR3: TGTGCCAGCAGCTTCCCCCGGGGTAGTCACGCAGATACGCAGTATTTT. It specifies CASSFPRGSHADTQYF. The complete variable domain, with remaining parts taken from reference TRBV13 and TRBJ2-3, reads AAGVIQSPRHLIKEKRETATLKCYPIPRHDTVYWYQQGPGQDPQFLISFYEKMQSDKGSIPDRFSAQQFSDYHSELNMSSLELGDSALYFCASSFPRGSHADTQYFGPGTRLTVL.

CDR3 DNA: TGTGCCTGGACCCCCGGGGGTGCCCACTTAACGAACACTGAAGCTTTCTTT. This encodes CAWTPGGAHLTNTEAFF. The V call is TRBV30, the J call TRBJ1-1; D is perhaps TRBD1 (5 bases). Trimming took 4 bases from V and 1 from J, leaving 22 bases between them. Per germline, CDR1 GTSNPN and CDR2 SVGIG (reference sequence). This CDR3 has 17 residues. The whole variable domain, filled in from reference TRBV30 and TRBJ1-1, reads SQTIHQWPATLVQPVGSPLSLECTVEGTSNPNLYWYRQAAGRGLQLLFYSVGIGQISSEVPQNLSASRPQDRQFILSSKKLLLSDSGFYLCAWTPGGAHLTNTEAFFGQGTRLTVV.

The chain couples TRBV5-1 to TRBJ2-3; 8 bases fit TRBD2. The V gene end was trimmed by 0 bases and the J gene end by 9 bases; junction bases not matched to a gene: 6. Germline V gives CDR1 SGHRS, CDR2 YFSETQ. This CDR3 comprises 14 residues. CDR3 in DNA: TGCGCCAGCAGCTTGGGAAGTAGCGGGGAGACGCAGTATTTT. Its translation is CASSLGSSGETQYF. The entire variable domain, with the rest obtained from reference TRBV5-1 and TRBJ2-3, is as follows: KAGVTQTPRYLIKTRGQQVTLSCSPISGHRSVSWYQQTPGQGLQFLFEYFSETQRNKGNFPGRFSGRQFSNSRSEMNVSTLELGDSALYLCASSLGSSGETQYFGPGTRLTVL.

The chain recombines TRBV9 with TRBJ1-6; D gene uncertain. The germline CDR1 and CDR2 sequences are SGDLS and YYNGEE. With 5 bases removed from V and 3 bases from J, the gap between germline ends came to 18 bases. This CDR3 is built from 17 residues. The CDR3 bases are TGTGCCAGCAGAATTCTAGAGGGCCCCAACTATAATTCACCCCTCCACTTT. Protein sequence: CASRILEGPNYNSPLHF.

The chain recombines TRBV12-5 with TRBJ2-7; 7 bases agree with TRBD1. After removal of 0 bases from V and 2 bases from J, the junction contained 7 bases not matched to a gene. The CDR3 has 16 amino acids. The V gene's germline CDR1 is LGHNT and CDR2 FRNRAP. The CDR3 DNA reads as TGTGCTAGTGGTTTGGTACTCGGGACAGCAACCTACGAGCAGTACTTC. Protein sequence: CASGLVLGTATYEQYF.

The chain uses TRBV19 and TRBJ1-5; D gene ambiguous. Germline V gene sequence: CDR1 LNHDA, CDR2 SQIVND (reference sequence). This CDR3 region has 16 residues. The V end lost 0 bases, the J end lost 3 bases, and 12 bases lay between the germline ends. CDR3 amino acids: CASSIDLEGVNQPQHF. The CDR3 DNA follows: TGTGCCAGTAGTATAGATCTAGAGGGCGTCAATCAGCCCCAGCATTTT.